The 29 T cell receptor beta chains reported below all come from one sample, sequenced in a study of response to subunit inactivated influenza vaccine. Each CDR3 protein gets one entry after TCRdb re-called the RT-PCR reads with MiXCR. The top ten hold roughly a tenth of the sample, which has hundreds of thousands of distinct CDR3 sequences, around a sixth seen once. The material was PBMCs from blood, obtained roughly 5 days after vaccination. These receptors all come from a man aged 50 to 59 who received an inactivated influenza vaccine.

This clonotype was seen more than once but under ten times. The rearrangement uses TRBV12-3 or TRBV12-4 and TRBJ2-5; 9 nucleotides agree with TRBD1. The V and J ends lost 6 bases and 2 bases, in that order; junction bases with no gene match: 10. The CDR3 covers 16 residues. CDR3 nucleotides: TGTGCCAGCAGCCGTGACAGGGGGAGAAGTCAAGAGACCCAGTACTTC. Amino acids: CASSRDRGRSQETQYF.

This clonotype was found many times. V gene TRBV20-1 combines with J gene TRBJ2-3; D unclear. Germline CDR1 reads DFQATT; CDR2 reads SNEGSKA (reference sequence). V dropped 2 bases and J dropped 0 bases, with 12 bases sitting between them. The CDR3 is 15 amino acids. CDR3: CSARSFSASTDTQYF. DNA of the CDR3: TGCAGTGCTAGAAGCTTCAGTGCTAGCACAGATACGCAGTATTTT.

The chain joins TRBV5-6 to TRBJ2-7; no firm D call. Per germline, CDR1 SGHDT and CDR2 YYEEEE. Trimming took 0 bases from V and 7 from J, leaving 17 bases between them. The CDR3 covers 15 residues. The CDR3 DNA reads TGTGCCAGCAGCTTGGGGACCACACCCTACGTGGAGCAGTACTTC. Translating it yields CASSLGTTPYVEQYF.

This chain connects TRBV6-1 to TRBJ1-2, with TRBD1 identical over 7 bases. V was clipped by 6 bases and J by 0 bases; unmatched bases: 7. CDR1 and CDR2 from the germline V gene are MNHNS and SASEGT. The length of the CDR3 is 15 residues. The CDR3 DNA follows: TGTGCCAGCAGGAGAAGTGACAGGGCTAACTATGGCTACACCTTC. Amino acid sequence: CASRRSDRANYGYTF.

The V and J genes are TRBV4-2 and TRBJ2-3; D remains ambiguous. V lost 0 bases and J lost 2, with 9 bases in between. Germline values: CDR1 LGHNA, CDR2 YNFKEQ. The CDR3 totals 15 residues. CDR3 protein: CASSQDATSTDTQYF. The DNA for the CDR3 is TGTGCCAGCAGCCAAGATGCAACATCCACAGATACGCAGTATTTT.

This clonotype was observed a few times. This chain links TRBV20-1 with TRBJ2-2, with 8 bases that match TRBD2. With V trimmed by 0 bases and J by 0 bases, 6 bases remained unmatched. The germline V gene has CDR1 DFQATT and CDR2 SNEGSKA (reference sequence). This CDR3 is built from 17 residues. CDR3 nucleotides: TGCAGTGCTAGAGATCTTAGAGCGGGGGCGAACACCGGGGAGCTGTTTTTT. Translating it yields CSARDLRAGANTGELFF.

The genes are TRBV6-1 and TRBJ2-3; D uncertain. V lost 3 bases, J lost 2 bases, and 3 bases lay in between. There are 12 residues in the CDR3. The germline V gene encodes CDR1 MNHNS and CDR2 SASEGT. The CDR3 region has the DNA TGTGCCAGCAGTGACTACACAGATACGCAGTATTTT. It codes for CASSDYTDTQYF.

This clonotype has just a few counts. The chain recombines TRBV4-2 with TRBJ2-5; D may correspond to TRBD1 or TRBD2 (5 bases each). The ends were cut back, 1 base at V and 5 bases at J, with 11 bases in the middle. The length of the CDR3 is 14 residues. Germline V gene sequence: CDR1 LGHNA, CDR2 YNFKEQ. In nucleotides, the CDR3 is TGTGCCAGCAGCCAAGGCTCAGGGACCGAGACCCAGTACTTC. Translating gives CASSQGSGTETQYF.

CDR3 coding DNA: TGTGCCAGCAGCGTAGGGAGTAGCGGGAGCTACTACGAGCAGTACTTC. Translating it yields CASSVGSSGSYYEQYF. The V and J genes are TRBV9 and TRBJ2-7; the match to TRBD2 covers 9 bases. Per the germline V gene, CDR1 is SGDLS and CDR2 is YYNGEE. V gave up 0 bases and J gave up 3 bases; unmatched junction bases: 7. The CDR3 has 16 residues.

The chain couples TRBV6-4 to TRBJ1-5; TRBD1 agrees at 9 bases. CDR1 MRHNA and CDR2 SNTAGT come from the germline V gene. Germline trimming cut 3 bases from V and 1 base from J; bases unmatched to any gene: 4. The CDR3 runs to 16 residues. CDR3 sequence (DNA): TGTGCCAGCAGTGATCGGGACAGGGACAGCAATCAGCCCCAGCATTTT. Protein: CASSDRDRDSNQPQHF.

V is TRBV7-8 and J is TRBJ2-7; D gene unclear. This CDR3 spans 11 amino acids. The germline gives CDR1 SGHVS, CDR2 FQNEAQ. The V end lost 4 bases, the J end lost 9 bases, and 10 bases lay between the germline ends. The CDR3 here is CASSSFFGQYF. The DNA for the CDR3 is TGTGCCAGCAGCTCCTTTTTTGGGCAGTACTTC.

This clonotype was counted a few times. This sequence joins TRBV5-1 and TRBJ2-7, with 8 bases identical to TRBD1. Unmatched junction bases numbered 8, after V lost 3 bases and J lost 3 bases. In germline, CDR1 is SGHRS, CDR2 YFSETQ. The CDR3 has 15 amino acids. CDR3 region: CASSWMSGQGYEQYF. DNA of the CDR3: TGCGCCAGCAGCTGGATGAGTGGACAGGGCTACGAGCAGTACTTC.

This chain uses TRBV29-1 with TRBJ1-1; TRBD1 aligns across 10 bases. Germline CDR1 and CDR2: SQVTM and ANQGSEA. V was pared by 6 bases and J by 6 bases, with 4 bases of the junction left unmatched. The CDR3 totals 12 residues. The CDR3 sequence: CSVGQGDAEAFF. Here the CDR3 DNA reads TGCAGCGTCGGACAGGGGGACGCTGAAGCTTTCTTT. The variable domain in full, completed from reference TRBV29-1 and TRBJ1-1, reads SAVISQKPSRDICQRGTSLTIQCQVDSQVTMMFWYRQQPGQSLTLIATANQGSEATYESGFVIDKFPISRPNLTFSTLTVSNMSPEDSSIYLCSVGQGDAEAFFGQGTRLTVV.

This clonotype occurred a few times. This rearrangement joins TRBV20-1 to TRBJ1-2; D may be TRBD1 (6 bases). This CDR3 comprises 15 residues. Germline values: CDR1 DFQATT, CDR2 SNEGSKA (reference sequence). V was trimmed by 1 base and J by 3 bases, leaving 15 bases between them. Here the CDR3 reads CSARGGTHPYYGYTF. In nucleotides, the CDR3 is TGCAGTGCTAGAGGCGGGACACACCCATACTATGGCTACACCTTC.

The chain links TRBV12-3 or TRBV12-4 to TRBJ2-3; 14 nucleotides match TRBD2. Trimming removed 5 bases from V and 9 bases from J; junction bases left unmatched: 10. This CDR3 region has 16 residues. The CDR3 sequence is CASSPGLAGAMGTQYF. The CDR3 coding sequence is TGTGCCAGCAGTCCGGGACTAGCGGGAGCAATGGGCACGCAGTATTTT.

The rearrangement joins TRBV2 to TRBJ2-1; a possible D gene is TRBD1 (5 bases). CDR3 length: 12 residues. With 6 bases removed from V and 8 bases from J, the gap between germline ends came to 11 bases. The germline CDR1 and CDR2 sequences are SNHLY and FYNNEI. The CDR3 DNA follows: TGTGCCAGCAGCACCCTCAGGGATGAGCAGTTCTTC. This sequence encodes CASSTLRDEQFF.

This clonotype was observed a few times. V and J are TRBV20-1 and TRBJ1-2; D unclear. This CDR3 is 15 amino acids long. Trimming removed 0 bases at V and 4 bases at J, with 15 bases between. CDR1 is DFQATT and CDR2 is SNEGSKA in the germline V gene (reference sequence). The CDR3 coding sequence is TGCAGTGCTAGAGAGGGCGGCCGAATTGCCTATGGCTACACCTTC. It encodes CSAREGGRIAYGYTF.

V and J are TRBV5-1 and TRBJ2-2, with D perhaps TRBD2 (5 bases). This CDR3 has 15 residues. With 1 base removed from V and 2 bases from J, the gap between germline ends came to 9 bases. Germline CDR1 SGHRS, CDR2 YFSETQ. CDR3 protein: CASSLWGDNTGELFF. The CDR3 coding sequence is TGCGCCAGCAGCTTGTGGGGAGATAACACCGGGGAGCTGTTTTTT.

With regard to this clonotype: At one boundary the junction diverges from the germline segment, which might be a read error. This chain connects TRBV7-7 to TRBJ2-3, with 9 nucleotides matching TRBD1. CDR1 is SSHAT and CDR2 is FNYEAQ in the germline V gene (reference sequence). The CDR3 length is 15 residues. CDR3 protein: CASSRGQGEIDTQYF. The CDR3 DNA reads as TGTGCTAGCAGCCGGGGACAGGGTGAAATAGATACGCAGTATTTT.

This clonotype was picked up many times. V gene TRBV6-1 combines with J gene TRBJ2-1; possibly TRBD2 for D (5 bases). This CDR3 comprises 14 residues. V was clipped by 6 bases and J by 2 bases, with 11 bases between them. Germline CDR1 MNHNS, CDR2 SASEGT. The DNA for the CDR3 is TGTGCCAGCAGATGGCGGGTACCCTACAATGAGCAGTTCTTC. It codes for CASRWRVPYNEQFF.

This clonotype was picked up a small number of times. V is TRBV7-2 and J is TRBJ1-1; D possibly corresponds to TRBD1 (5 bases). Germline CDR1 reads SGHTA; CDR2 reads FQGNSA. The CDR3 loop spans 16 amino acids. V was shortened by 1 base and J by 1 base, with 13 bases between the two germline ends. The CDR3 nucleotides are TGTGCCAGCAGCTTAGTGGGGGGGAAATGGAACACTGAAGCTTTCTTT. Protein product: CASSLVGGKWNTEAFF. The full variable domain, its missing parts supplied by reference TRBV7-2 and TRBJ1-1, is GAGVSQSPSNKVTEKGKDVELRCDPISGHTALYWYRQSLGQGLEFLIYFQGNSAPDKSGLPSDRFSAERTGGSVSTLTIQRTQQEDSAVYLCASSLVGGKWNTEAFFGQGTRLTVV.

This clonotype has more than one count but fewer than ten. The J gene is TRBJ2-2, the V gene TRBV20-1; 8 nucleotides match TRBD1. Germline loops: CDR1 DFQATT, CDR2 SNEGSKA (reference sequence). The junction had 6 bases not matched to a gene; V was cut back by 0 bases and J by 0 bases. The CDR3 has 17 amino acids. CDR3 region: CSARDTAGGPNTGELFF. The CDR3, as DNA: TGCAGTGCTAGAGATACGGCAGGGGGCCCGAACACCGGGGAGCTGTTTTTT.

At least ten counts were recorded for this clonotype. J is TRBJ2-4 and V is TRBV20-1; tentative D call: TRBD2 (5 bases). This CDR3 is 17 amino acids long. The germline V gene has CDR1 DFQATT and CDR2 SNEGSKA (reference sequence). Trimming stripped 6 bases from V and 2 bases from J, with 23 bases between. The DNA for the CDR3 is TGCAGTGCCCCGATTCTAGCATCGCCTTGGACCAAAAACATTCAGTACTTC. Amino acids: CSAPILASPWTKNIQYF.

This clonotype was observed a few times. The rearrangement joins TRBV4-3 to TRBJ2-7, with 14 bases lining up with TRBD2. The CDR3 is 18 residues long. CDR1 is LGHNA, CDR2 YSLEER, per germline. V dropped 3 bases and J dropped 3; count of bases not matched to a gene: 10. CDR3 DNA: TGCGCCAGCAGCCAGGGTAGGTTGGGACTAGCGGGAGTCTACGAGCAGTACTTC. As protein: CASSQGRLGLAGVYEQYF.

V gene TRBV6-2 or TRBV6-3 combines with J gene TRBJ1-1, with a possible D match to TRBD1 (5 bases). Trimming took 7 bases from V and 6 from J, leaving 18 bases between them. The CDR3 loop spans 14 amino acids. Germline V gives CDR1 MNHEY, CDR2 SVGEGT. The CDR3 is CASNLLGTGAEAFF. CDR3 coding DNA: TGTGCCAGCAATCTCCTCGGGACGGGGGCTGAAGCTTTCTTT.

This clonotype was picked up one time. This rearrangement joins TRBV5-1 to TRBJ2-7; 11 bases are a match to TRBD2. Unmatched junction bases numbered 3, after V lost 1 base and J lost 6 bases. The CDR3 contains 14 residues. The germline gives CDR1 SGHRS, CDR2 YFSETQ. In nucleotides, the CDR3 is TGCGCCAGCAGCTTGAAGGGACTAGCGGTCGAGCAGTACTTC. Translating gives CASSLKGLAVEQYF.

This clonotype was observed a handful of times. The genes are TRBV20-1 and TRBJ2-7; a weak D match, TRBD1 (5 bases). The CDR3 contains 15 residues. Germline V gene data show CDR1 as DFQATT and CDR2 as SNEGSKA (reference sequence). V shed 6 bases and J shed 0 bases, with 18 bases lying between them. The CDR3 loop is CSANRFPSFSYEQYF. The CDR3, as DNA: TGCAGTGCAAACAGGTTCCCCTCCTTCTCCTACGAGCAGTACTTC.

This chain connects TRBV7-2 to TRBJ1-5; no reliable D call. The CDR3 is made up of 12 amino acids. V shed 1 base and J shed 9 bases, with 7 bases lying between them. The germline V gene has CDR1 SGHTA and CDR2 FQGNSA. CDR3 DNA sequence: TGTGCCAGCAGCTTAGAGGTTGGGCCCCAGCATTTT. Translating it yields CASSLEVGPQHF.

V usage is TRBV20-1 and J usage is TRBJ2-1; a possible D gene is TRBD2 (6 bases). Germline V CDR1 and CDR2: DFQATT, SNEGSKA (reference sequence). Trimming cost V 6 bases and J 4 bases, with 16 bases left between them. The CDR3 has 14 residues. The CDR3 loop is CSARDLPEYNEQFF. The CDR3 DNA is TGCAGTGCGCGGGACCTCCCGGAGTACAATGAGCAGTTCTTC.